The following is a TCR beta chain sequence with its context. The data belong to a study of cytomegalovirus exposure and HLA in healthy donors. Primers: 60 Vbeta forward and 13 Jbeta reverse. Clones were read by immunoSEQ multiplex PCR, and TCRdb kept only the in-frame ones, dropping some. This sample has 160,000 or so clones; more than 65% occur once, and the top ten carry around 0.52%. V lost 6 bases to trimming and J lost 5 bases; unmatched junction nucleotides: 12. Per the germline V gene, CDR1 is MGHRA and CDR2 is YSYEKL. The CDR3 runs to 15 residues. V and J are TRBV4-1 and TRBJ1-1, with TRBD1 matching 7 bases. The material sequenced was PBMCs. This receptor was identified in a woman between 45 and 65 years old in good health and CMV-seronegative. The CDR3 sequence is CASRETDRVNTEAFF. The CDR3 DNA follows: TGCGCCAGCAGGGAAACCGACAGGGTCAATACTGAAGCTTTCTTT.